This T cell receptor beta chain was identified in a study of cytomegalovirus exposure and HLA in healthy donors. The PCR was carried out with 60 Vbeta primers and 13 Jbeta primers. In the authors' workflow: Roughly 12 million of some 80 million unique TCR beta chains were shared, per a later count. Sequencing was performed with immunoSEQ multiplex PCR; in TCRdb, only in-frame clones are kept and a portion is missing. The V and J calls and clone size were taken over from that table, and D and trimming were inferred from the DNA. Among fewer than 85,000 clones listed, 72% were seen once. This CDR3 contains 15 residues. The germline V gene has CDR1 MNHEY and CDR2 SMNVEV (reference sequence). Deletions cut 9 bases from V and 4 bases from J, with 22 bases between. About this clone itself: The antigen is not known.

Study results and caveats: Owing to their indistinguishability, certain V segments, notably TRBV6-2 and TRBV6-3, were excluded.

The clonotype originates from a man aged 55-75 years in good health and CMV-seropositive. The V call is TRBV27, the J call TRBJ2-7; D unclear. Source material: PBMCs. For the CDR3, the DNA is TGTGCCAGTATTTTCAAGCAGAAGGCGGCATACGAGCAGTACTTC. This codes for CASIFKQKAAYEQYF.